This T cell receptor (beta chain) was found in a study of cytomegalovirus exposure and HLA in healthy donors (dated by TCRdb to the late 2010s). Context from the whole study: An earlier analysis of approximately 640 of the donors reported approximately 300 Gb of sequence data and some 100 million unique TCR beta sequences from about 200 million T cells. The number of donors typed differed by locus, with 629-630 for A, B, C, DRB1 and DQB1, around 520 for DQA1, 600 to 610 for DPA1, and over 400 for DPB1. The study was designed to test whether signatures of past pathogen exposure could be identified by cataloging public T cell receptors. A handful of DR-DQ haplotypes were handled as single units for association and clustering because linkage in the cohort was strong. In addition to the first cohort of about 650 subjects, a separate validation cohort of 100 to 150 different subjects was used. To predict cytomegalovirus infection status, the study brought together high-throughput TCR immunosequencing, statistical association of individual TCRs with disease status, and machine learning. The study used immunosequencing to profile the T cell repertoires of approximately 640 subjects and linked those repertoires to cytomegalovirus serostatus. Of the roughly 400 genotyped donors, approximately 83% fell in the genetic ancestry cluster associated with self-reported Caucasian donors. Class I and class II HLA loci were covered by the typing at four-digit resolution. A later genetic analysis used genome-wide SNP genotypes for about 60% of the roughly 670 donors, treating that subset as a discovery cohort. A later analysis re-analyzed previously published TCR beta repertoires from 666 donors and added high-resolution HLA genotyping to study TCR occurrence patterns. On average, around 200,000 unique TCR beta nucleotide sequences were sequenced per donor among about 400 genotyped donors of the cohort, with 15% to 20% of those sequences being non-productive. An early release that covered approximately 600 HLA-typed donors contained approximately 300 gigabases of sequencing data and roughly 84 million unique TCR sequences. The later analysis used no new phenotypic data to find candidate immune exposures, relying instead on TCR beta sequences and their occurrence across donors. Every repertoire in the discovery cohort had been generated on one and the same sequencing platform. Donor age, sex, ethnicity and CMV serostatus were collected together with the repertoire data. An earlier analysis of about 620 of the donors applied high-throughput TCR beta sequencing to assess whether each TCR beta V gene segment acted as functional or pseudogenic.

Study-wide conclusions, independent of this receptor: CMV serostatus was the only immune exposure information available for the cohort. The classifier was reported to diagnose cytomegalovirus status with high specificity and sensitivity in both the original cohort and the validation cohort. Sequencing depth was assumed to be roughly uniform across donors in the presence/absence analyses, though that assumption may not hold. In a later analysis, HLA-associated TCR beta chains were found to be more clonally expanded and to have lower generation probabilities than equally common non-associated chains. A later analysis found that TCR association rates varied across HLA loci, with DRB1 alleles showing the most associated TCRs and HLA-C alleles the fewest. In a later genetic analysis, fewer N-insertions in productive TCRs were reported among donors in an Asian-associated ancestry cluster than the approximately 630-donor mean. According to the authors, the approach could potentially be generalized to other disease states and immunological phenotypes. Some IMGT-functional V segments, including TRBV6-2 and TRBV6-3, could not be told apart with the 87-base-pair reads, so those segments were excluded. Broadly in line with IMGT annotations, most TCR beta V segments showed up in productive rearrangements about 87% or about 30% of the time in an earlier analysis of around 550 of the donors. The cohort was sequenced for TCR beta chains only, and without alpha or paired-chain data the features that could be detected were limited. A later analysis found that most CMV-associated TCR beta chains appeared HLA-restricted, with HLA associations seemingly driven largely by CMV exposure. Assigning TCR associations to individual alleles was difficult when HLA alleles, especially DR and DQ, strongly co-occurred. Across donors, most TCR sequences were observed very rarely, whereas some public TCRs were present in many individuals. Correlated functional status among segregating V segments might reflect linkage disequilibrium, but an unknown experimental factor could not be ruled out. In a later analysis, 15,000 to 20,000 TCR beta sequences were associated with specific HLA alleles at a false discovery rate of 0.05. A further reported finding was that TCR beta sequences accurately predicted the HLA-A and HLA-B alleles for most subjects in the first cohort. In vitro tests confirmed that three of the cytomegalovirus-associated TCR beta chains recognize cytomegalovirus antigens. A total of about 150 TCR beta chains were listed by the study as associated with cytomegalovirus. A cluster of highly shared sequence variants was judged likely to represent a technical artifact of the sequencing pipeline. Several of the top co-occurrence clusters appeared to be linked to parvovirus B19, influenza, CMV and Epstein-Barr virus, according to a later analysis. Because HLA typing was unavailable for some donors at each locus, only the typed subset was used in association tests. A later genetic analysis associated a missense DCLRE1C variant with V-gene and J-gene trimming of TCR beta chains, and an independent cohort replicated the association. The earlier analysis of approximately 560 of the donors excluded roughly 17 rarely observed V segments, including chromosome 9 orphons, because counts were too low.

Libraries came from the immunoSEQ multiplex PCR assay. A mixture of 60 forward primers for TCR Vbeta segments and 13 reverse primers for TCR Jbeta segments was used in the multiplex PCR. Amplification of the CDR3 region of rearranged TCR beta genes was performed with a multiplex PCR assay on genomic DNA. The amplified TCR beta libraries were sequenced on the Illumina HiSeq System as 87-base-pair reads. The original methods were these. A later analysis tallied 75 million to 95 million unique TCR beta chains across the approximately 670 repertoires, and around 10 million of those chains were shared by two or more donors. Raw reads were error-corrected and collapsed into unique sequences with a nearest-neighbor algorithm that merged closely related sequences to remove PCR and sequencing errors. CDR3 sequences were aligned to IMGT reference sequences to assign V, D and J gene segments. For a sequence to be retained, a match of at least six nucleotides was required to both a V gene segment and a J gene segment. Rearrangements were classified as productive when the CDR3 lacked stop codons and remained in frame with V and J, and all other rearrangements were classified as non-productive. Following IMGT convention, CDR3 was defined as the stretch from the second conserved V-encoded cysteine to the conserved J-encoded phenylalanine. The earlier analysis of 587 of the donors excluded sequences that lacked an unambiguous match to a single V gene segment. An earlier analysis of almost 600 of the donors classified V segments as functional when productive rearrangements were above 56.7% and as segregating when the standard deviation between donors was above 5%. A statistical classification framework was built for diagnosing cytomegalovirus status from the catalog of TCR beta chain sequences. V and J gene assignment, in a later analysis, came from comparing TCR nucleotide sequences with IMGT/GENE-DB human TR gene sequences. In a later analysis, CDR3 sequences and most-parsimonious VDJ recombination scenarios were assigned using the TCRdist pipeline. In a later analysis, every TCR beta chain was defined by the combination of its CDR3 amino acid sequence and its V-gene family, and reads without a unique V-gene family were dropped. As a way to deal with suspected cross-contamination and a sequencing artifact, a later analysis dropped 592 nucleotide sequences that were highly shared and had low generation probability. In a later analysis, a clonal expansion index for each public chain was calculated from normalized within-repertoire ranks of inferred template counts. Generation probabilities in a later analysis came from a VDJ recombination model fitted to out-of-frame rearrangements, and those results were checked against IGoR. In a later analysis, hypergeometric tests were used to score TCR-TCR, TCR-HLA and TCR-CMV co-occurrence, with a repertoire-size bias correction applied to TCR pairs. A later analysis estimated false discovery rates by permuting HLA or CMV assignments 20 times. In a later analysis, co-occurring TCRs were grouped with DBSCAN, and TCRdist sequence similarity was added when clustering was performed within HLA-allele-positive subsets. For co-occurrence clustering, repertoires with fewer than 30,000 or more than 120,000 public chains were excluded, along with 5 or 6 repertoires with anomalous nucleotide sharing. TCRdb took this table from immuneACCESS and kept in-frame rearrangements with V and J called. Such tables lack part of the clones; where checked against another copy, unresolved V genes explain under half of the gap, and the rest is unexplained. V and J calls and clone size come straight from that table; D and trimming were deduced from the DNA. The sample data list a few hundred thousand clones, and roughly four fifths of these were observed just once. The top ten clonotypes cover 1.5% to 2.5% of the sample.

Worth noting for this clone: Its antigen is not yet known. No clone much larger than this one lies a single base away; base qualities are absent.

Reading the germline V gene gives CDR1 MNHEY and CDR2 SVGAGI. V loses 5 bases, J loses 2 bases, and the germline ends lie 11 bases apart. The cysteine opens and the phenylalanine closes a CDR3 of 14 amino acids. Here the CDR3 DNA is all that survives: 42 bases in frame from base 1. In total, 666 healthy bone marrow donors made up the cohort. At the time of sampling, all cohort members were nominally healthy, though unrecorded immune exposures were likely present. The donor tested CMV seropositive, placing the donor among the 310 or so seropositive members of the cohort. Every donor gave a peripheral blood sample, and the peripheral blood mononuclear cells from that sample were used for TCR beta sequencing. Genomic DNA was extracted from the blood cell samples with the Qiagen DNeasy Blood Extraction Kit.

Material: PBMCs. The clonotype originates from a woman aged 40 to 50 in good health and CMV-seropositive. The chain is encoded by TRBV6-5 joined to TRBJ2-3; TRBD1 might be the D gene, on 5 matching bases. Here the CDR3 is given as CASSTTEYTDTQYF. The nucleotide sequence reads as follows: TGTGCCAGCAGTACGACAGAGTACACAGATACGCAGTATTTT.